The subject of this entry is one TCR beta chain. CDR1 and CDR2 from the germline V gene are SGHNT and YYREEE (reference sequence). After removal of 1 base from V and 9 bases from J, the junction contained 21 bases not matched to a gene. CDR3 length: 18 residues. The cohort comprised adults aged 18 to 89 years residing in under 25 US areas. This record comes from a study of blood T cell repertoires in COVID-19. Study overall: Sites in the United States, Italy and Spain provided acute and convalescent COVID-19 samples. Sources were T cells, B-cell-depleted T cells, or PBMCs; the material itself was cDNA or gDNA.

Study processing details: The authors estimated nucleated cell counts from reference gene primer amplification. Libraries were prepared by immunoSEQ multiplex PCR; TCRdb keeps only in-frame clonotypes and omits some of them. V and J calls and clone size are given by that table; D and trimming were obtained from the DNA. The sample holds 230,000 or so clones, 88% seen once. The chain joins TRBV5-4 to TRBJ1-1; 7 bases are a match to TRBD1. Sequences were obtained from PBMCs or T cells enriched from blood (not recorded which). This TCR derives from a woman between 45 and 65 years old with acute COVID-19. CDR3 in amino acids: CASSLLKGGGLRTGKAFF. The DNA of the CDR3 is TGTGCCAGCAGCTTGTTGAAAGGGGGCGGCTTGAGGACTGGGAAAGCTTTCTTT.